The 10 T cell receptor beta chains below were found in one sample sequenced in a study of shared clonotypes between healthy human individuals. Here immunoSEQ multiplex PCR was the method, and the copy in TCRdb shows in-frame clones only, minus some. The sample lists 95,000 to 120,000 clones, about 70% seen once, with about 22% in the top ten. Specimen: memory CD8+ T cells sorted from blood. Described subset: CD45RO+ cells pooled with CCR7-negative TemRA cells. The origin of the receptors is a woman between 25 and 40 years old in good health.

This chain joins TRBV5-1 and TRBJ2-6; D unclear. The germline V gene encodes CDR1 SGHRS and CDR2 YFSETQ. The CDR3 consists of 17 residues. Between the trimmed V and J ends, which lost 2 bases and 1 base, there was a span of 13 bases. CDR3 in amino acids: CASSFPWFWSGANVLTF. CDR3 DNA: TGCGCCAGCAGCTTCCCTTGGTTCTGGTCTGGGGCCAACGTCCTGACTTTC.

The chain links TRBV2 to TRBJ1-3; TRBD1 might be the D (5 bases). The germline gives CDR1 SNHLY, CDR2 FYNNEI. The length of the CDR3 is 16 residues. V lost 6 bases to trimming and J lost 0 bases, with 15 bases between them. CDR3 protein: CASRPSADTSGNTIYF. Here the CDR3 DNA reads TGTGCCAGCAGGCCCTCTGCGGACACCTCTGGAAACACCATATATTTT. Using reference TRBV2 and TRBJ1-3 for the parts outside the CDR3, the full variable domain is EPEVTQTPSHQVTQMGQEVILRCVPISNHLYFYWYRQILGQKVEFLVSFYNNEISEKSEIFDDQFSVERPDGSNFTLKIRSTKLEDSAMYFCASRPSADTSGNTIYFGEGSWLTVV.

This clone has a count of ten or more. The chain combines TRBV10-1 with TRBJ2-2, with TRBD1 matching 9 bases. With 6 bases clipped from V and 8 bases from J, the junction kept 7 bases outside the gene matches. CDR1 and CDR2 from the germline V gene are WNHNN and SYGVQD (reference sequence). The CDR3 is 14 amino acids. The CDR3 protein is CASRAGTGLGELFF. CDR3 sequence (DNA): TGCGCCAGCAGAGCCGGGACAGGGCTAGGGGAGCTGTTTTTT.

This sequence joins TRBV18 and TRBJ2-4; D remains unclear. The V end was cut by 8 bases, the J end by 2 bases, with 19 bases between. The CDR3 spans 16 residues. The germline gives CDR1 KGHSH, CDR2 LQKENI. The CDR3, as DNA: TGTGCCAGCCGCCCCCCGCGGCAGGATTCCAAAAACATTCAGTACTTC. It yields the protein CASRPPRQDSKNIQYF.

This clone was seen only a few times. The V and J genes are TRBV4-2 and TRBJ2-2; 10 bases agree with TRBD2. V lost 0 bases, J lost 1 base, and 2 bases stayed unmatched. Per germline, CDR1 LGHNA and CDR2 YNFKEQ. The CDR3 contains 17 residues. The CDR3 sequence: CASSQDLAGGNTGELFF. CDR3 DNA sequence: TGTGCCAGCAGCCAAGACTTAGCGGGAGGGAACACCGGGGAGCTGTTTTTT.

This rearrangement joins TRBV15 to TRBJ2-5, with 7 bases fitting TRBD1. The V segment lost 5 bases and the J segment 3 bases; nucleotides outside the gene matches: 9. The CDR3 covers 15 residues. The V gene's germline CDR1 is LNHNV and CDR2 YYDKDF (reference sequence). This CDR3 reads CATSLLNRGEETQYF. For the CDR3, the DNA is TGTGCCACCAGCCTCCTGAACAGGGGTGAAGAGACCCAGTACTTC.

Ten or more counts support this clone. This chain links TRBV7-9 with TRBJ2-7; the D gene is possibly TRBD2 (5 bases). The CDR3 has 14 residues. Germline CDR1 and CDR2: SEHNR and FQNEAQ (reference sequence). Trimming shortened V by 2 bases and J by 4 bases, and 12 bases separated the two germline ends. CDR3 DNA: TGTGCCAGCAGCTTACCTACTAGTTGGTACGAGCAGTACTTC. It codes for CASSLPTSWYEQYF.

The gene calls are TRBV11-2 and TRBJ2-1; 13 positions match TRBD2. The V gene end was trimmed by 4 bases and the J gene end by 0 bases; junction bases not matched to a gene: 3. The CDR3 is made up of 17 amino acids. The germline CDR1 and CDR2 sequences are SGHAT and FQNNGV. CDR3 amino acids: CASSSRLAGGSYNEQFF. CDR3 DNA: TGTGCCAGCAGCTCCAGACTAGCGGGGGGCTCCTACAATGAGCAGTTCTTC.

V usage is TRBV5-1 and J usage is TRBJ2-3; TRBD2 might be the D (6 bases). V lost 4 bases and J 0 bases, leaving 15 bases between the germline ends. Germline V gives CDR1 SGHRS, CDR2 YFSETQ. The CDR3 length is 16 residues. The CDR3 DNA reads TGCGCCAGCAGCATTAGCGGTGGGAGTAGCACAGATACGCAGTATTTT. Translated: CASSISGGSSTDTQYF.

The chain uses TRBV2 and TRBJ1-3; perhaps TRBD1 as D (5 bases). V was shortened by 8 bases and J by 2 bases, with 13 bases between the two germline ends. This CDR3 contains 14 residues. Germline V gives CDR1 SNHLY, CDR2 FYNNEI. The CDR3: CASSGGLAGNTIYF. The DNA of the CDR3 is TGTGCCAGCTCTGGGGGACTGGCTGGAAACACCATATATTTT.